The 21 T cell receptor beta chains listed next were all sequenced from one sample in a study of fetal regulatory T cell absence and autoimmunity. Profiling relied on immunoSEQ multiplex PCR, and the TCRdb table lists in-frame clones only, not all of them. The sample has about 46,000 clones, about 79% seen once. Sequencing was carried out using cord blood. All receptors come from a newborn boy with IPEX syndrome.

The gene calls are TRBV30 and TRBJ2-7; D not resolved. From germline, CDR1 is GTSNPN and CDR2 SVGIG (reference sequence). The V end was cut by 2 bases, the J end by 1 base, with 9 bases between. The CDR3 is made up of 13 amino acids. DNA for the CDR3: TGTGCCTGGAGTCCAAGGGTGTCCTACGAGCAGTACTTC. It encodes CAWSPRVSYEQYF.

The chain recombines TRBV11-2 with TRBJ2-2; TRBD1 might be the D (6 bases). Trimming stripped 5 bases from V and 7 bases from J, with 20 bases between. This CDR3 region has 16 residues. Germline CDR1 reads SGHAT; CDR2 reads FQNNGV. The CDR3 DNA reads as TGTGCCAGCAGCCGAGATCCTAGGGGGTTGCACGGGGAGCTGTTTTTT. This gives the protein CASSRDPRGLHGELFF.

This chain joins TRBV7-9 and TRBJ1-2; no firm D call. Germline loops: CDR1 SEHNR, CDR2 FQNEAQ (reference sequence). This CDR3 is 14 amino acids long. V was trimmed by 4 bases and J by 2 bases, leaving 11 bases between them. The CDR3 loop reads CASSSRTVNYGYTF. In nucleotides, the CDR3 is TGTGCCAGCAGCTCTCGGACGGTGAACTATGGCTACACCTTC.

V gene TRBV29-1 combines with J gene TRBJ2-7; 8 nucleotides align to TRBD2. CDR1 is SQVTM, CDR2 ANQGSEA, per germline. This CDR3 contains 13 residues. Germline trimming cut 0 bases from V and 2 bases from J; bases unmatched to any gene: 0. This CDR3 is CSVEEAGAYEQYF. The CDR3 region has the DNA TGCAGCGTTGAAGAAGCGGGAGCCTACGAGCAGTACTTC.

The rearrangement links TRBV7-9 to TRBJ2-3; 7 bases fit TRBD1. V lost 4 bases and J lost 5; bases outside the gene matches: 18. The CDR3 consists of 18 residues. Germline V CDR1 and CDR2: SEHNR, FQNEAQ (reference sequence). The CDR3 is CASSSMWLTGDGKDTQYF. The DNA of the CDR3 is TGTGCCAGCAGCTCTATGTGGTTAACAGGGGATGGAAAAGATACGCAGTATTTT.

The chain is built from TRBV5-4 and TRBJ2-7, with D unclear. This CDR3 is 12 amino acids long. In germline, CDR1 is SGHNT, CDR2 YYREEE (reference sequence). V was trimmed by 0 bases and J by 2 bases, leaving 3 bases between them. CDR3 residues: CASSLDTYEQYF. The CDR3 coding sequence is TGTGCCAGCAGCTTGGACACCTACGAGCAGTACTTC.

The chain combines TRBV7-2 with TRBJ2-3, with no clear D. Germline values: CDR1 SGHTA, CDR2 FQGNSA. This CDR3 region has 15 residues. V lost 2 bases to trimming and J lost 3 bases, with 12 bases between them. CDR3 residues: CASSLWGISTDTQYF. The CDR3 coding sequence is TGTGCCAGCAGCTTATGGGGAATTAGTACAGATACGCAGTATTTT.

This chain connects TRBV4-3 to TRBJ1-2, with unresolved D. Germline CDR1 reads LGHNA; CDR2 reads YSLEER. Deletions cut 1 base from V and 5 bases from J, with 2 bases between. CDR3 length: 11 residues. CDR3 in DNA: TGCGCCAGCAGCCAAGGGTATGGCTACACCTTC. Translation gives CASSQGYGYTF.

The rearrangement links TRBV4-1 to TRBJ2-3; D perhaps matches TRBD2 (8 bases). CDR1 and CDR2 (germline): MGHRA, YSYEKL. The CDR3 is 15 amino acids. Trimming stripped 0 bases from V and 6 bases from J, with 13 bases between. For the CDR3, the DNA is TGCGCCAGCAGCCAAGACCCGGGAGGGGGCGATACGCAGTATTTT. Translation gives CASSQDPGGGDTQYF.

The chain combines TRBV5-6 with TRBJ2-1; D remains ambiguous. CDR1 and CDR2 from the germline V gene are SGHDT and YYEEEE. The CDR3 covers 15 residues. Trimming took 0 bases from V and 2 from J, leaving 9 bases between them. The CDR3 region has the DNA TGTGCCAGCAGCTTGGTAAAGGGTCCCTACAATGAGCAGTTCTTC. This encodes CASSLVKGPYNEQFF.

V usage is TRBV5-8 and J usage is TRBJ1-2; D might be TRBD1 (5 bases). Trimming shortened V by 1 base and J by 8 bases, and 18 bases separated the two germline ends. There are 15 residues in the CDR3. Germline lookup yields CDR1 SGHTS and CDR2 YDEGEE. This chain's CDR3 is CASSLLSRGRRGYTF. As DNA, the CDR3 is TGTGCCAGCAGCTTGTTATCTCGGGGACGGCGAGGCTACACCTTC.

The CDR3: CASSAGTVTDTQYF. CDR3 bases: TGTGCCAGCAGCGCCGGGACTGTCACAGATACGCAGTATTTT. This rearrangement joins TRBV6-1 to TRBJ2-3; the D gene is possibly TRBD2 (6 bases). Between the trimmed V and J ends, which lost 6 bases and 2 bases, there was a span of 12 bases. CDR3 size: 14 residues. Germline V CDR1 and CDR2: MNHNS, SASEGT.

This chain joins TRBV10-3 and TRBJ2-7, with D perhaps TRBD2 (6 bases). Between the trimmed V and J ends, which lost 2 bases and 0 bases, there was a span of 11 bases. The germline gives CDR1 ENHRY, CDR2 SYGVKD. This CDR3 contains 15 residues. The CDR3 here is CAISENPGLSYEQYF. CDR3 bases: TGTGCCATCAGTGAGAACCCGGGACTCTCCTACGAGCAGTACTTC.

CDR3 sequence: CASSFMVGNEQFF. CDR3 nucleotides: TGTGCCAGCAGCTTCATGGTTGGCAATGAGCAGTTCTTC. This chain joins TRBV11-2 and TRBJ2-1, with D uncertain. The CDR3 has 13 residues. V gave up 3 bases and J gave up 6 bases, with 9 bases separating them. The germline gives CDR1 SGHAT, CDR2 FQNNGV. Together with reference TRBV11-2 and TRBJ2-1, the CDR3 gives the full variable domain: EAGVAQSPRYKIIEKRQSVAFWCNPISGHATLYWYQQILGQGPKLLIQFQNNGVVDDSQLPKDRFSAERLKGVDSTLKIQPAKLEDSAVYLCASSFMVGNEQFFGPGTRLTVL.

The V call is TRBV5-1, the J call TRBJ2-1, with 10 bases identical to TRBD1. Trimming at V came to 0 bases and at J to 6 bases, leaving 0 bases not matched to a gene. This CDR3 has 14 residues. Germline-derived CDR1 and CDR2 are SGHRS and YFSETQ. CDR3 amino acids: CASSLGTGGNEQFF. Here the CDR3 DNA reads TGCGCCAGCAGCTTGGGGACAGGGGGCAATGAGCAGTTCTTC.

The chain is built from TRBV7-2 and TRBJ2-7, with 7 bases matching TRBD1. V was clipped by 2 bases and J by 4 bases; unmatched bases: 2. The CDR3 has 13 residues. The germline V gene has CDR1 SGHTA and CDR2 FQGNSA. This CDR3 is CASSLTGAYEQYF. The CDR3, as DNA: TGTGCCAGCAGCTTAACAGGGGCTTACGAGCAGTACTTC. Full variable domain (remainder filled in from reference TRBV7-2 and TRBJ2-7): GAGVSQSPSNKVTEKGKDVELRCDPISGHTALYWYRQSLGQGLEFLIYFQGNSAPDKSGLPSDRFSAERTGGSVSTLTIQRTQQEDSAVYLCASSLTGAYEQYFGPGTRLTVT.

This rearrangement joins TRBV5-6 to TRBJ2-7; D is possibly TRBD1 (5 bases). The CDR3 has 14 residues. CDR1 is SGHDT and CDR2 is YYEEEE in the germline V gene. V lost 5 bases and J lost 0, with 12 bases in between. The CDR3 nucleotides are TGTGCCAGCAGTTCGGACATAGTCTCCTACGAGCAGTACTTC. Amino acid sequence: CASSSDIVSYEQYF.

V usage is TRBV27 and J usage is TRBJ1-5, with D uncertain. Deletions cut 5 bases from V and 0 bases from J, with 5 bases between. Germline V gene sequence: CDR1 MNHEY, CDR2 SMNVEV (reference sequence). This CDR3 is 13 amino acids long. The CDR3 nucleotides are TGTGCCAGCAGTCAAACTAGCAATCAGCCCCAGCATTTT. This translates into CASSQTSNQPQHF.

V gene TRBV5-4 combines with J gene TRBJ2-7; 13 nucleotides agree with TRBD2. This CDR3 is 15 amino acids long. Germline CDR1 SGHNT, CDR2 YYREEE (reference sequence). V trimming: 5 bases; J trimming: 2 bases; junction bases outside the gene matches: 4. The CDR3 loop is CASSRTSGSTYEQYF. The CDR3 DNA is TGTGCCAGCAGTCGGACTAGCGGGAGTACCTACGAGCAGTACTTC.

The genes are TRBV6-5 and TRBJ2-3; D unclear. The CDR3 consists of 13 residues. The V and J ends lost 6 bases and 1 base respectively, with 8 bases between them. Germline-derived CDR1 and CDR2 are MNHEY and SVGAGI. CDR3 amino acids: CASRATGTDTQYF. As DNA, the CDR3 is TGTGCCAGCAGGGCTACCGGCACAGATACGCAGTATTTT.

The rearrangement joins TRBV5-1 to TRBJ2-3; 7 nucleotides align to TRBD1. The length of the CDR3 is 14 residues. With 1 base clipped from V and 3 bases from J, the junction kept 2 bases outside the gene matches. The germline CDR1 and CDR2 sequences are SGHRS and YFSETQ. Written as DNA, the CDR3 is TGCGCCAGCAGCTTGCACAGGGGTACAGATACGCAGTATTTT. Its translation: CASSLHRGTDTQYF.